These T cell receptor beta chains were read from a single sample in a study of OX40 agonist ivuxolimab in advanced cancers. The method was immunoSEQ multiplex PCR; TCRdb's version includes in-frame clones alone and lacks a portion of them. This sample has some 80,000 clones, with around nine tenths found just once. Material: CD4+ or CD8+ T cells sorted from blood, obtained in a trial of the OX40 agonist ivuxolimab. The receptors here all came from an adult with an advanced solid tumor such as melanoma, head and neck, liver or kidney cancer. Both conserved end residues are part of each CDR3. The order of the fields is V gene, J gene, D gene, clone size, CDR3 DNA, CDR3 protein. D genes are given only for firm matches. The size of a clone is reported for some rows only, either as once, few or many, or as a class for expanded clones.

v_gene: TRBV6-1
j_gene: TRBJ1-5
d_gene: TRBD1
abundance: -
CDR3nt: TGTGCCAGCAGTGAAGCTACAGGGGGCGGTCAGCCCCAGCATTTT
CDR3aa: CASSEATGGGQPQHF

v_gene: TRBV6-1
j_gene: TRBJ2-3
d_gene: -
abundance: -
CDR3nt: TGTGCCAGCACCGGTAGCGCAGATACGCAGTATTTT
CDR3aa: CASTGSADTQYF

v_gene: TRBV11-3
j_gene: TRBJ2-7
d_gene: TRBD2
abundance: -
CDR3nt: TGTGCCAGCAACCCCCGGGGCGGGAGTTTCAACGAGCAGTACTTC
CDR3aa: CASNPRGGSFNEQYF

v_gene: TRBV5-1
j_gene: TRBJ2-7
d_gene: -
abundance: -
CDR3nt: TGCGCCAGCAGCTTGGGTCCTACAACCTACGAGCAGTACTTC
CDR3aa: CASSLGPTTYEQYF

v_gene: TRBV10-1
j_gene: TRBJ2-7
d_gene: TRBD2
abundance: once
CDR3nt: TGCGCCACCCGAAGCGGGGCCTACTACGAGCAGTACTTC
CDR3aa: CATRSGAYYEQYF

v_gene: TRBV7-2
j_gene: TRBJ2-1
d_gene: -
abundance: -
CDR3nt: TGTGCCAGCAGCTCAGCCAAGATCTCGGCCTACAATGAGCAGTTCTTC
CDR3aa: CASSSAKISAYNEQFF

v_gene: TRBV11-3
j_gene: TRBJ2-4
d_gene: -
abundance: once
CDR3nt: TGTGCCAGCAGCTTAGAGCTCAGACAAATAGCCAAAAACATTCAGTACTTC
CDR3aa: CASSLELRQIAKNIQYF

v_gene: TRBV28
j_gene: TRBJ1-5
d_gene: TRBD1
abundance: -
CDR3nt: TGTGCCAGCATAGTCGGGGGACAGGGGGCTAGCAATCAGCCCCAGCATTTT
CDR3aa: CASIVGGQGASNQPQHF

v_gene: TRBV28
j_gene: TRBJ2-3
d_gene: TRBD2
abundance: -
CDR3nt: TGTGCCAGCAACGAGGGAGCGGGAGTTGTAGATACGCAGTATTTT
CDR3aa: CASNEGAGVVDTQYF

v_gene: TRBV5-1
j_gene: TRBJ2-1
d_gene: -
abundance: -
CDR3nt: TGCGCCAGCAGCTTGGCGCGGGCACTATACAATGAGCAGTTCTTC
CDR3aa: CASSLARALYNEQFF

v_gene: TRBV18
j_gene: TRBJ1-5
d_gene: -
abundance: -
CDR3nt: TGTGCCAGCTCACCAAGGGGTTCCAGCAATCAGCCCCAGCATTTT
CDR3aa: CASSPRGSSNQPQHF

v_gene: TRBV6-6
j_gene: TRBJ1-1
d_gene: -
abundance: few
CDR3nt: TGTGCCAGCAGTTACTCATCCGCGGGCGCCGCTTTCTTT
CDR3aa: CASSYSSAGAAFF

v_gene: TRBV18
j_gene: TRBJ2-7
d_gene: -
abundance: -
CDR3nt: TGTGCCAGCTCACTCACGGGCTCCTACGAGCAGTACTTC
CDR3aa: CASSLTGSYEQYF

v_gene: TRBV6-5
j_gene: TRBJ1-2
d_gene: TRBD1
abundance: -
CDR3nt: TGTGCCAGCAGGCCAACTCAGGGGGTCGGCTATGGCTACACCTTC
CDR3aa: CASRPTQGVGYGYTF

v_gene: TRBV6-1
j_gene: TRBJ2-7
d_gene: -
abundance: -
CDR3nt: TGTGCCAGCAGTGAAGCGCAAGGCGGGTCCTACGAGCAGTACTTC
CDR3aa: CASSEAQGGSYEQYF

v_gene: TRBV28
j_gene: TRBJ1-4
d_gene: -
abundance: -
CDR3nt: TGTGCCAGCTGTCAGAGTATCGAAAAACTGTTTTTT
CDR3aa: CASCQSIEKLFF

v_gene: TRBV7-3
j_gene: TRBJ2-5
d_gene: -
abundance: -
CDR3nt: TGTGCCAGCAGCTTATCCCACCAAGAGACCCAGTACTTC
CDR3aa: CASSLSHQETQYF

v_gene: TRBV27
j_gene: TRBJ1-5
d_gene: TRBD1
abundance: -
CDR3nt: TGTGCCAGCAGAGACAGGGGTGGTAGCAATCAGCCCCAGCATTTT
CDR3aa: CASRDRGGSNQPQHF

v_gene: TRBV28
j_gene: TRBJ2-3
d_gene: -
abundance: -
CDR3nt: TGTGCCAGCGCGAGGCTGGATACGCAGTATTTT
CDR3aa: CASARLDTQYF

v_gene: TRBV11-2
j_gene: TRBJ1-4
d_gene: TRBD1
abundance: -
CDR3nt: TGTGCCAGCAGCCCGAACACAGGGGAGGGTGAAAAACTGTTTTTT
CDR3aa: CASSPNTGEGEKLFF

v_gene: TRBV10-3
j_gene: TRBJ1-1
d_gene: -
abundance: -
CDR3nt: TGTGCCATCACAGATTCCGGGACATACACTGAAGCTTTCTTT
CDR3aa: CAITDSGTYTEAFF

v_gene: TRBV7-2
j_gene: TRBJ2-5
d_gene: -
abundance: once
CDR3nt: TGTGCCAGCAGCCCGGGTAGGCAAGAGACCCAGTACTTC
CDR3aa: CASSPGRQETQYF

v_gene: TRBV6-1
j_gene: TRBJ2-7
d_gene: TRBD1
abundance: -
CDR3nt: TGTGCCACCGGGACAGGAACCTACGAGCAGTACTTC
CDR3aa: CATGTGTYEQYF

v_gene: TRBV5-1
j_gene: TRBJ2-1
d_gene: TRBD2
abundance: -
CDR3nt: TGCGCCAGCAGCTTGGGAAGCGCGGGGGATGAGCAGTTCTTC
CDR3aa: CASSLGSAGDEQFF

v_gene: TRBV7-8
j_gene: TRBJ2-7
d_gene: TRBD2
abundance: -
CDR3nt: TGTGCCAGCAGCTCGGGACTAGCGGAATACTACGAGCAGTACTTC
CDR3aa: CASSSGLAEYYEQYF

v_gene: TRBV7-2
j_gene: TRBJ2-7
d_gene: -
abundance: -
CDR3nt: TGTGCCAGCAGCTTTGACAGGAGCTCCTACGAGCAGTACTTC
CDR3aa: CASSFDRSSYEQYF

v_gene: TRBV7-3
j_gene: TRBJ2-1
d_gene: TRBD1
abundance: -
CDR3nt: TGTGCCAGCAGCTTAAGACAGGGGGCATTAGGTGAGCAGTTCTTC
CDR3aa: CASSLRQGALGEQFF

v_gene: TRBV21-1
j_gene: TRBJ2-1
d_gene: -
abundance: -
CDR3nt: TGTGCCAGCAGGACGGGACAGGGATCTGAGCAGTTCTTC
CDR3aa: CASRTGQGSEQFF

v_gene: TRBV19
j_gene: TRBJ2-1
d_gene: TRBD1
abundance: -
CDR3nt: TGTGCCAGTAGGGGACAGGGGGCAGGGAATGAGCAGTTCTTC
CDR3aa: CASRGQGAGNEQFF

v_gene: TRBV20-1
j_gene: TRBJ2-5
d_gene: -
abundance: -
CDR3nt: TGCAGTGCTAGTGGAGCCGAGACCCAGTACTTC
CDR3aa: CSASGAETQYF

v_gene: TRBV19
j_gene: TRBJ1-2
d_gene: TRBD1
abundance: -
CDR3nt: TGTGCCAGTTCCCCCCCGGACAGGAACTATGGCTACACCTTC
CDR3aa: CASSPPDRNYGYTF

v_gene: TRBV5-1
j_gene: TRBJ2-3
d_gene: -
abundance: -
CDR3nt: TGCGCCAGCAGCGGGGGCTTGAGCACAGATACGCAGTATTTT
CDR3aa: CASSGGLSTDTQYF

v_gene: TRBV5-1
j_gene: TRBJ2-2
d_gene: -
abundance: -
CDR3nt: TGCGCCAGCAGCTTGTTCCCCCCCGGGGGAACCGGGGAGCTGTTTTTT
CDR3aa: CASSLFPPGGTGELFF

v_gene: TRBV7-9
j_gene: TRBJ2-5
d_gene: -
abundance: -
CDR3nt: TGTGCCAGCAGCTTAAAACAAACCAGAGAGACCCAGTACTTC
CDR3aa: CASSLKQTRETQYF

v_gene: TRBV19
j_gene: TRBJ2-1
d_gene: TRBD2
abundance: -
CDR3nt: TGTGCCAGTAGTACAAAACCGGGACTAGCGGGAGGGCATGGGCAGTTCTTC
CDR3aa: CASSTKPGLAGGHGQFF

v_gene: TRBV19
j_gene: TRBJ2-2
d_gene: TRBD2
abundance: -
CDR3nt: TGTGCCAGTAGTCTTACTAGCGGCGCGAACACCGGGGAGCTGTTTTTT
CDR3aa: CASSLTSGANTGELFF

v_gene: TRBV7-9
j_gene: TRBJ2-3
d_gene: -
abundance: -
CDR3nt: TGTGCCAGCAGCCAGGAGGGAAGGGGGACAGATACGCAGTATTTT
CDR3aa: CASSQEGRGTDTQYF

v_gene: TRBV5-4
j_gene: TRBJ2-5
d_gene: TRBD2
abundance: -
CDR3nt: TGTGCCAGCACTAAGCCGGCGGGAGGCCAAGAGACCCAGTACTTC
CDR3aa: CASTKPAGGQETQYF

v_gene: TRBV5-1
j_gene: TRBJ1-4
d_gene: TRBD1
abundance: -
CDR3nt: TGCGCCAGCAGCTTGTTTGGACAGGGGAATGAAAAACTGTTTTTT
CDR3aa: CASSLFGQGNEKLFF

v_gene: TRBV7-6
j_gene: TRBJ2-1
d_gene: TRBD2
abundance: -
CDR3nt: TGTGCCAGCAGCTCCTCTAGCGGGAGAGCTGAGCAGTTCTTC
CDR3aa: CASSSSSGRAEQFF

v_gene: TRBV29-1
j_gene: TRBJ1-5
d_gene: -
abundance: -
CDR3nt: TGCAGCGTCGGGGAAATAAGCAATCAGCCCCAGCATTTT
CDR3aa: CSVGEISNQPQHF

v_gene: TRBV11-3
j_gene: TRBJ1-1
d_gene: -
abundance: -
CDR3nt: TGTGCCAGCAAGTTTTTTGGACAGCTACTGAACACTGAAGCTTTCTTT
CDR3aa: CASKFFGQLLNTEAFF